The clone carrying this TCR beta chain has a handful of counts. Its antigen remains unidentified. V lost 4 bases and J lost 2, with 15 bases in between. The germline V gene encodes CDR1 MNHEY and CDR2 SMNVEV (reference sequence). The CDR3 length is 15 residues. Samples had at least 6 million PBMCs isolated from them. These data belong to a study of blood T cells in healthy people across ages. Study outcomes and limitations: The lack of PBMC sorting stopped any conclusive naive versus antigen-experienced comparison. In these data, TCR beta diversity tracked strongly with naive T cell percentage.

It was with a sample-barcoded 5' primer and a J-beta primer mix that a second PCR of about 6 to 12 cycles was run. Each of the samples gave a minimum of 2.5 million paired-end reads that contained CDR3. MiXCR was run by TCRdb on the 5' RACE reads, yielding one entry per CDR3 protein. Of about a million distinct CDR3 sequences listed, 40% to 60% are singletons. J is TRBJ2-7 and V is TRBV27; perhaps TRBD1 as D (6 bases). This sequence originates from a man in his thirties or forties in good health. Sequencing was performed on blood. CDR3 residues: CASSSTWTETYEQYF. The CDR3 DNA is TGTGCCAGCAGTTCAACCTGGACAGAGACCTACGAGCAGTACTTC.